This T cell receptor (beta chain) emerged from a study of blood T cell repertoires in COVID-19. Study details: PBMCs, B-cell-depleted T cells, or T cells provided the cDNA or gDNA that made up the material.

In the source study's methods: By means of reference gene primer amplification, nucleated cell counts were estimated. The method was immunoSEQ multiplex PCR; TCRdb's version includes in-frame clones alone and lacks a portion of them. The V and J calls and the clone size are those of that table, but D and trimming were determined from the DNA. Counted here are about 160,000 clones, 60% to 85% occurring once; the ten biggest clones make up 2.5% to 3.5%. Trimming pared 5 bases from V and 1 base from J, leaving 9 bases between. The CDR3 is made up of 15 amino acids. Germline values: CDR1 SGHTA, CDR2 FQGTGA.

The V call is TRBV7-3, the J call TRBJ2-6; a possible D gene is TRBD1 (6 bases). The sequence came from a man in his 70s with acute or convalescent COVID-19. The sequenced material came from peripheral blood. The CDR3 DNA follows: TGTGCCAGCAGCCTCGACAGGTCTGGGGCCAACGTCCTGACTTTC. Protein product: CASSLDRSGANVLTF.